One sample yielded the 24 T cell receptor beta chains listed below, sequenced in a study of CD8 T cells in ankylosing spondylitis. From the 5' RACE reads, TCRdb called clonotypes with MiXCR, one entry per CDR3 protein. The sample contains around 150,000 distinct CDR3 sequences, 40% to 50% of which appear only once. The sequencing input was synovial fluid, either unsorted or a sorted T cell fraction (not recorded which). The source is a male donor with ankylosing spondylitis.

This clonotype has just a few counts. This rearrangement joins TRBV4-3 to TRBJ1-4; D may be TRBD1 (6 bases). CDR1 is LGHNA and CDR2 is YSLEER in the germline V gene. The CDR3 runs 16 residues. The ends were cut back, 3 bases at V and 2 bases at J, with 13 bases in the middle. This CDR3 reads CASSQEFTGTNEKLFF. CDR3 in DNA: TGCGCCAGCAGCCAGGAGTTTACAGGGACTAATGAAAAACTGTTTTTT.

There are a few counts of this clonotype. Compared with germline, one end of the junction differs, possibly owing to a read error. The chain employs TRBV20-1 and TRBJ2-1; the D gene is possibly TRBD1 (7 bases). Germline assignment: CDR1 DFQATT and CDR2 SNEGSKA (reference sequence). The CDR3 runs 16 residues. CDR3 in amino acids: CCAKGGTVRSYNEQFF. The CDR3 bases are TGCTGTGCCAAAGGCGGGACAGTCCGCTCCTACAATGAGCAGTTCTTC.

The rearrangement links TRBV7-9 to TRBJ2-2, with D perhaps matching TRBD2 (6 bases). The CDR3 contains 16 residues. V dropped 5 bases and J dropped 3 bases, with 16 bases sitting between them. Germline V gives CDR1 SEHNR, CDR2 FQNEAQ (reference sequence). As DNA, the CDR3 is TGTGCCAGCAGCCCCGGGACTCTGCTATACACCGGGGAGCTGTTTTTT. It specifies CASSPGTLLYTGELFF.

V gene TRBV5-6 combines with J gene TRBJ1-1, with D unresolved. CDR1 is SGHDT and CDR2 is YYEEEE in the germline V gene. V lost 2 bases and J 0 bases, leaving 14 bases between the germline ends. The CDR3 extends over 16 amino acids. The CDR3: CASSFRLLQVNTEAFF. CDR3 bases: TGTGCCAGCAGCTTCCGACTGCTACAAGTGAACACTGAAGCTTTCTTT.

CDR3 coding DNA: TGCGCCAGCAGCCCAGGGACAGGGCTATACTACGAGCAGTACTTC. Its translation: CASSPGTGLYYEQYF. The chain couples TRBV5-1 to TRBJ2-7; 9 bases map to TRBD1. This CDR3 region has 15 residues. V was clipped by 4 bases and J by 3 bases; unmatched bases: 8. The germline V gene has CDR1 SGHRS and CDR2 YFSETQ.

The V gene is TRBV29-1, the J gene TRBJ1-3; no definite D call. Germline-derived CDR1 and CDR2 are SQVTM and ANQGSEA. CDR3 size: 14 residues. V was shortened by 7 bases and J by 0 bases, with 13 bases between the two germline ends. The CDR3 here is CSASLIPSGNTIYF. DNA for the CDR3: TGCAGCGCCTCTCTCATCCCCTCTGGAAACACCATATATTTT.

This chain links TRBV12-3 or TRBV12-4 with TRBJ1-4; possible D gene TRBD1, 5 bases. The V and J ends lost 5 bases and 9 bases respectively, with 13 bases between them. The CDR3 is made up of 13 amino acids. CDR3 residues: CASSNTGTQKLFF. As DNA, the CDR3 is TGTGCCAGCAGTAATACCGGGACGCAAAAACTGTTTTTT.

The chain combines TRBV7-9 with TRBJ2-7, with 14 bases that match TRBD2. With 5 bases clipped from V and 3 bases from J, the junction kept 3 bases outside the gene matches. Germline V gene data show CDR1 as SEHNR and CDR2 as FQNEAQ (reference sequence). This CDR3 has 15 amino acids. The CDR3 DNA follows: TGTGCCAGCAGCCCGACTAGCGGGAGGGTCTACGAGCAGTACTTC. It codes for CASSPTSGRVYEQYF.

The chain is built from TRBV28 and TRBJ2-1; 9 bases align to TRBD2. The CDR3 sequence is 17 residues long. The trim removed 5 bases at V and 2 bases at J, leaving 10 bases unmatched. Looked up from germline, CDR1 is MDHEN and CDR2 is SYDVKM. CDR3: CASSPHASGIPYNEQFF. In DNA form, the CDR3 reads TGTGCCAGCAGTCCCCATGCTAGCGGGATCCCCTACAATGAGCAGTTCTTC.

The gene calls are TRBV7-2 and TRBJ2-1, with 14 nucleotides matching TRBD2. CDR3 length: 17 residues. CDR1 SGHTA and CDR2 FQGNSA come from the germline V gene. Trimming took 5 bases from V and 7 from J; bases not matched to a gene: 10. CDR3 DNA: TGTGCCAGCAGCCTACCCCGACTAGCGGGAGGGAAGAATGAGCAGTTCTTC. Encoded protein: CASSLPRLAGGKNEQFF.

This chain links TRBV4-1 with TRBJ2-1, with TRBD2 identical over 8 bases. Germline trimming cut 0 bases from V and 5 bases from J; bases unmatched to any gene: 3. Germline V lookup: CDR1 MGHRA, CDR2 YSYEKL. The CDR3 sequence is 15 residues long. CDR3 coding DNA: TGCGCCAGCAGCCAAGAGGGACTAGTCCACAATGAGCAGTTCTTC. Its protein is CASSQEGLVHNEQFF.

This clonotype was observed many times. The V call is TRBV7-9, the J call TRBJ2-7, with D unresolved. This CDR3 has 13 amino acids. The V gene's germline CDR1 is SEHNR and CDR2 FQNEAQ (reference sequence). V lost 1 base, J lost 3 bases, and 7 bases lay in between. In nucleotides, the CDR3 is TGTGCCAGCAGCTTAGAGGTTGGCTACGAGCAGTACTTC. This sequence encodes CASSLEVGYEQYF.

V gene TRBV24-1 combines with J gene TRBJ1-2; 9 bases align to TRBD1. The CDR3 runs 15 residues. CDR1 and CDR2 (germline): KGHDR, SFDVKD. V shed 4 bases and J 7 bases; nucleotides not matched to a gene: 9. CDR3 sequence: CATSDPRDRVGGYTF. The CDR3 DNA is TGTGCCACCAGTGACCCCCGGGACAGGGTTGGTGGCTACACCTTC.

The chain links TRBV4-1 to TRBJ2-5, with 7 positions matching TRBD2. V dropped 4 bases and J dropped 9; count of bases not matched to a gene: 14. The V gene's germline CDR1 is MGHRA and CDR2 YSYEKL. This CDR3 comprises 15 residues. DNA for the CDR3: TGCGCCAGCAGCCCCACGACTAGCCGGGGGGAGGCCCAGTACTTC. Translating gives CASSPTTSRGEAQYF.

The chain joins TRBV11-2 to TRBJ2-7, with 13 nucleotides matching TRBD2. The V gene's germline CDR1 is SGHAT and CDR2 FQNNGV. The CDR3 contains 16 residues. V shed 5 bases, J shed 4 bases, and the junction held 8 bases outside the gene matches. The CDR3 sequence is CASSPSGLAGFYEQYF. The CDR3 DNA reads as TGTGCCAGCAGCCCCTCGGGACTAGCGGGATTTTACGAGCAGTACTTC.

This clonotype was detected only a few times. The chain has TRBV6-6 and TRBJ2-3; D uncertain. Germline CDR1 is MNHNY and CDR2 is SVGAGI (reference sequence). The CDR3 runs 12 residues. V shed 4 bases and J shed 8 bases, with 10 bases lying between them. CDR3 nucleotides: TGTGCCAGCAGTTTCGACTTGGGTACGCAGTATTTT. Translated, it gives CASSFDLGTQYF.

The chain uses TRBV2 and TRBJ1-5; 7 positions agree with TRBD1. V trimming: 3 bases; J trimming: 0 bases; junction bases outside the gene matches: 8. Germline V gene data show CDR1 as SNHLY and CDR2 as FYNNEI. The CDR3 has 17 residues. CDR3 in DNA: TGTGCCAGCAGTGAGGGGGACAGTCTATATAGCAATCAGCCCCAGCATTTT. It specifies CASSEGDSLYSNQPQHF.

This chain joins TRBV11-3 and TRBJ2-7, with D perhaps matching TRBD2 (5 bases). Germline V gene data show CDR1 as SGHNT and CDR2 as YENEEA. The V and J ends lost 6 bases and 4 bases respectively, with 13 bases between them. This CDR3 comprises 13 residues. In DNA form, the CDR3 reads TGTGCCAGCAGAGCGGACGGTGCGTACGAGCAGTACTTC. Its protein is CASRADGAYEQYF.

This clonotype was counted a few times. V usage is TRBV12-3 or TRBV12-4 and J usage is TRBJ2-3; D gene uncertain. Trimming removed 8 bases at V and 2 bases at J, with 11 bases between. This CDR3 contains 13 residues. The CDR3 loop is CASALADTDTQYF. For the CDR3, the DNA is TGTGCCAGCGCACTGGCGGACACAGATACGCAGTATTTT.

This clonotype was counted between two and nine times. The rearrangement links TRBV12-3 or TRBV12-4 to TRBJ2-5; the D is unclear. The CDR3 extends over 13 amino acids. Trimming took off 2 bases at V and 3 bases at J, with 7 bases between the two ends. DNA for the CDR3: TGTGCCAGCAGTTTATGGCCGAAAGAGACCCAGTACTTC. Protein product: CASSLWPKETQYF.

This clonotype appeared a single time. This chain connects TRBV20-1 to TRBJ1-5; D ambiguous. V was pared by 6 bases and J by 7 bases, with 16 bases between. This CDR3 has 13 residues. Germline V CDR1 and CDR2: DFQATT, SNEGSKA (reference sequence). CDR3: CSASSGGGQPQHF. The CDR3 DNA is TGCAGTGCCTCCTCGGGAGGTGGGCAGCCCCAGCATTTT.

This clonotype is deemed medium-sized (0.01 to 0.1%). This chain connects TRBV20-1 to TRBJ1-1; D perhaps matches TRBD1 (6 bases). Germline V gene sequence: CDR1 DFQATT, CDR2 SNEGSKA (reference sequence). V was trimmed by 3 bases and J by 1 base, leaving 15 bases between them. The CDR3 contains 15 residues. The CDR3 loop reads CSARSLGTQNTEAFF. In nucleotides, the CDR3 is TGCAGTGCTAGGTCCCTTGGGACACAGAACACTGAAGCTTTCTTT.

This clonotype was picked up a small number of times. The rearrangement uses TRBV4-2 and TRBJ2-5; a possible D gene is TRBD1 (6 bases). V was trimmed by 1 base and J by 1 base, leaving 13 bases between them. CDR3 length equals 16 residues. Germline V lookup: CDR1 LGHNA, CDR2 YNFKEQ. The CDR3 region is CASSQGTGQIQETQYF. CDR3 DNA: TGTGCCAGCAGCCAAGGGACCGGACAGATCCAAGAGACCCAGTACTTC.

The V gene is TRBV4-3, the J gene TRBJ2-4; 12 bases are a match to TRBD2. Per the germline V gene, CDR1 is LGHNA and CDR2 is YSLEER. The V gene end was trimmed by 3 bases and the J gene end by 1 base; junction bases not matched to a gene: 4. CDR3 size: 17 residues. CDR3 region: CASSHLAGGPAKNIQYF. Here the CDR3 DNA reads TGCGCCAGCAGCCATCTAGCGGGAGGGCCGGCCAAAAACATTCAGTACTTC.